A selection of T cell receptor beta chains follows, all from one sample in a study of beta chain features in type 1 diabetes. Only in-frame clones appear in the TCRdb table, and some are missing; sequencing was by immunoSEQ multiplex PCR. The repertoire has about 360,000 clones, around 12% of them found once; the top ten carry roughly 0.015%. The source material was naive CD4+ T cells from blood. The receptors derive from a young man in good health. Both conserved end residues are part of each CDR3. D genes are given only for firm matches. The size field is filled for only some rows; it gives once, few, many or a size class.

v_gene	d_gene	abundance	j_gene	CDR3nt	CDR3aa
TRBV10-3	TRBD1	few	TRBJ2-5	TGTGCCATCAAGGGGGCAGGGGATAGGGATACCCAGTACTTC	CAIKGAGDRDTQYF
TRBV9	TRBD1	few	TRBJ2-2	TGTGCCAGCAGCGTAGGAGGGGGCGAAACCGGGGAGCTGTTTTTT	CASSVGGGETGELFF
TRBV19	-	few	TRBJ1-4	TGTGCCAGTAGTGTTCGCACAGGGAATGAAAAACTGTTTTTT	CASSVRTGNEKLFF
TRBV19	-	few	TRBJ1-1	TGTGCCAGTATGCTGCGACAGGATGGTCGAGCTTTCTTT	CASMLRQDGRAFF
TRBV7-9	TRBD2	few	TRBJ2-1	TGTGCCAGCAGCCTAGAGCGGGGCTTGGACAATGAGCAGTTCTTC	CASSLERGLDNEQFF
TRBV7-9	TRBD1	-	TRBJ2-1	TGTGCCAGCAGCTTAGGACAGGGCTCCTACAATGAGCAGTTCTTC	CASSLGQGSYNEQFF
TRBV4-1	-	few	TRBJ2-3	TGCGCCAGCAGCCAAGATGGGACTAGCACAGATACGCAGTATTTT	CASSQDGTSTDTQYF
TRBV7-2	-	-	TRBJ2-7	TGTGCCAGCAGCGTAGAAGCGGCCCCCACTTCCTACGAGCAGTACTTC	CASSVEAAPTSYEQYF
TRBV5-8	TRBD1	-	TRBJ1-2	TGTGCCAGCAGCCCGAAGTTAGACCGGGACAGGGAAGGCTATGGCTACACCTTC	CASSPKLDRDREGYGYTF
TRBV11-1	-	-	TRBJ2-7	TGTGCCAGCAGCTTGAGGTTCTCCTACGAGCAGTACTTC	CASSLRFSYEQYF
TRBV28	TRBD1	few	TRBJ1-2	TGTGCCAGCAGTTTCGGTCAGGGGGCAGGGTATGGCTACACCTTC	CASSFGQGAGYGYTF
TRBV28	TRBD2	few	TRBJ2-1	TGTGCCAGCATTCGACCAGGGAGGGGCTACAATGAGCAGTTCTTC	CASIRPGRGYNEQFF
TRBV9	TRBD2	few	TRBJ2-3	TGTGCCAGCAGCGTAGGACTAGCGGGGAGAGATACGCAGTATTTT	CASSVGLAGRDTQYF
TRBV4-2	-	-	TRBJ1-3	TGTGCCAGCAGCCAGGACAGCTCTGGAAACACCATATATTTT	CASSQDSSGNTIYF
TRBV25-1	-	-	TRBJ2-2	TGTGCCAGCAGTGACAGGGGAAGTGCCGGGGAGCTGTTTTTT	CASSDRGSAGELFF
TRBV6-5	TRBD1	few	TRBJ1-1	TGTGCCAGCAGTTACGGGCAGGGGGTCTTGAACACTGAAGCTTTCTTT	CASSYGQGVLNTEAFF
TRBV9	-	few	TRBJ2-5	TGTGCCAGCAGCGTAGCTTCCCGGGGGGCTCAAGAGACCCAGTACTTC	CASSVASRGAQETQYF
TRBV30	-	few	TRBJ2-3	TGTGCCTGGAGTCTAGGGCGGGAAACAGATACGCAGTATTTT	CAWSLGRETDTQYF
TRBV11-2	-	few	TRBJ2-7	TGTGCCAGCAGCTTAACGGGAGCGCCTTACTTC	CASSLTGAPYF
TRBV5-6	-	few	TRBJ1-2	TGTGCCAGCAGCTGGGAGGTGACCCATAACTATGGCTACACCTTC	CASSWEVTHNYGYTF
TRBV27	TRBD2	-	TRBJ2-5	TGTGCCAGCAGTCGAACTAGCGGGGGGGGACGACAAGAGACCCAGTACTTC	CASSRTSGGGRQETQYF
TRBV20-1	-	-	TRBJ2-1	TGCAGTGCCCACAGAGTGGGGAGTGAATTCTTC	CSAHRVGSEFF
TRBV5-1	-	few	TRBJ1-5	TGCGCCAGCAGCTTGGGCCAGAGCAATCAGCCCCAGCATTTT	CASSLGQSNQPQHF
TRBV9	-	-	TRBJ1-1	TGTGCCAGCAGCGTAGCAGTCGCGGACACTGAAGCTTTCTTT	CASSVAVADTEAFF
TRBV11-2	TRBD2	-	TRBJ2-1	TGTGCCAGCAGCTTAGTAGGCGGGAGTACAATAGATGAGCAGTTCTTC	CASSLVGGSTIDEQFF
TRBV4-2	TRBD1	few	TRBJ2-4	TGTGCCAGCAGCCAGACACAGGGGACCAAAAACATTCAGTACTTC	CASSQTQGTKNIQYF
TRBV5-1	-	few	TRBJ2-1	TGCGCCAGCAGCTTCACAGGGTATCCAAGCTCCTACAATGAGCAGTTCTTC	CASSFTGYPSSYNEQFF
TRBV25-1	-	-	TRBJ1-5	TGTGCCAGCAGTGAAAGGGGGAGACCTCAGCCCCAGCATTTT	CASSERGRPQPQHF
TRBV7-9	TRBD1	-	TRBJ1-1	TGTGCCAGCAGCTTGGCCTTAACCGGGACAGCTTTCTCTGAAGCTTTCTTT	CASSLALTGTAFSEAFF
TRBV18	TRBD2	few	TRBJ2-5	TGTGCCAGCTCACGGACTAGCGGGAGTGGAGAGACCCAGTACTTC	CASSRTSGSGETQYF
TRBV7-6	TRBD1	few	TRBJ2-3	TGTGCCAGCAGCCACCACAGGGGGCGGTCAGATACGCAGTATTTT	CASSHHRGRSDTQYF
TRBV19	TRBD2	few	TRBJ2-1	TGTGCCAGTAAGTCAATAGCGGGGATGAATGAGCAGTTCTTC	CASKSIAGMNEQFF
TRBV29-1	-	-	TRBJ1-4	TGCAGCGCAGGGGCAACTAATGAAAAACTGTTTTTT	CSAGATNEKLFF
TRBV25-1	TRBD1	few	TRBJ2-7	TGTGCAGGAAGTAAGGGGACAGACTACGAGCAGTACTTC	CAGSKGTDYEQYF
TRBV18	-	few	TRBJ1-1	TGTGCCAGCTCTACAGGGCAATTAGGGAACACTGAAGCTTTCTTT	CASSTGQLGNTEAFF
TRBV5-5	-	few	TRBJ2-7	TGTGCCAGCAGCTTGCTGCTAATCAGGGGCCACGAGCAGTACTTC	CASSLLLIRGHEQYF
TRBV10-3	-	few	TRBJ1-1	TGTGCCATCAGTGAGTCGAGGGAACCGACAACTGCTTTCTTT	CAISESREPTTAFF
TRBV9	TRBD2	-	TRBJ2-3	TGTGCCAGCAGCCCAAGACTAGCGGACCAAGATACGCAGTATTTT	CASSPRLADQDTQYF
TRBV29-1	TRBD2	-	TRBJ2-1	TGCAGCGTTGGGACTAGCGGGAGGGCCAATGAGCAGTTCTTC	CSVGTSGRANEQFF
TRBV18	-	-	TRBJ2-3	TGTGCCAGCTCACCAGCAGGCACAGATACGCAGTATTTT	CASSPAGTDTQYF
TRBV28	TRBD1	-	TRBJ2-7	TGTGCCAGCAGTTTGTCTCCGGGACAGGGTGGCGAGCAGTACTTC	CASSLSPGQGGEQYF
TRBV5-1	-	few	TRBJ2-7	TGCGCCAGCAGCTCCAGGGGACCCTACGAGCAGTACTTC	CASSSRGPYEQYF
TRBV27	-	-	TRBJ1-5	TGTGCCAGCAGTTTCCCCCCAGGGCCCCAGCATTTT	CASSFPPGPQHF
TRBV30	TRBD2	few	TRBJ2-2	TGTGCCTGGAGGGGACTAAACACCGGGGAGCTGTTTTTT	CAWRGLNTGELFF
TRBV19	TRBD1	few	TRBJ1-2	TGTGCCAGTAGTCTCTTGGACAGGGGGCCCAACTATGGCTACACCTTC	CASSLLDRGPNYGYTF
TRBV2	-	-	TRBJ1-1	TGTGCCAGCAGTGATTCATGGGCGAACACTGAAGCTTTCTTT	CASSDSWANTEAFF
TRBV2	TRBD1	-	TRBJ1-1	TGTGCCAGCAGGTTAGAGGACAGGGCTCACACTGAAGCTTTCTTT	CASRLEDRAHTEAFF
TRBV18	-	-	TRBJ1-6	TGTGCCAGCTCAGATGACAGAGGTAATTCACCCCTCCACTTT	CASSDDRGNSPLHF